This T cell receptor (beta chain) was recorded in a study of T cell responses to AZD1222 COVID-19 vaccine. Study-wide results and caveats: Distributed over spike, vaccine-associated CD4 TCRs predominated at 160-218 and 743-854. No day 14 peak samples; only post-peak repertoires were characterized.

A word on this clone: What it recognizes is unknown.

The CDR3 loop spans 14 amino acids. V gave up 3 bases and J gave up 6 bases, with 15 bases separating them. Germline V gene lookup returns CDR1 SGHTS and CDR2 YDEGEE. Libraries were prepared by immunoSEQ multiplex PCR; TCRdb keeps only in-frame clonotypes and omits some of them. The sample has 75,000 to 95,000 clones, approximately 90% seen once. The material was peripheral blood, obtained 28 days after the second dose of the MenACWY control vaccine. This clonotype originated in an adult who received the MenACWY meningococcal vaccine as a control. V usage is TRBV5-8 and J usage is TRBJ1-2; no reliable D call. The CDR3 reads CASSSRPFSNGYTF. As DNA, the CDR3 is TGTGCCAGCAGCTCCCGACCCTTTTCTAATGGCTACACCTTC.